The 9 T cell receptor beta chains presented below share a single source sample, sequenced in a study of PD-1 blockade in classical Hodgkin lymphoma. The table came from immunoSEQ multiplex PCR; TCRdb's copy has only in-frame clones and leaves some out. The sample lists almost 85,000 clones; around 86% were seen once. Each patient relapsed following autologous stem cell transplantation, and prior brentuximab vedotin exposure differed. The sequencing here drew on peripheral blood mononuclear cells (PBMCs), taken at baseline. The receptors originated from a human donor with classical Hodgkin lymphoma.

The CDR3 DNA reads as TGTGCCAGCAGCTTAGGGGCTAGCGGGAGGATCTACGAGCAGTACTTC. This codes for CASSLGASGRIYEQYF. The chain carries TRBV7-9 and TRBJ2-7; 11 nucleotides agree with TRBD2. The CDR3 sequence is 16 residues long. J lost 3 bases, V lost 1 base, and 5 bases had no gene match. Per germline, CDR1 SEHNR and CDR2 FQNEAQ (reference sequence).

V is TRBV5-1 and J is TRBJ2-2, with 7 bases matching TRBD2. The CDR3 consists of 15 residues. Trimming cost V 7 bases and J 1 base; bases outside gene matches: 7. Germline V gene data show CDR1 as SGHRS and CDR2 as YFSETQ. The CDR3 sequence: CASCEVAGNTGELFF. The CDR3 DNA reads TGCGCCAGCTGCGAGGTAGCGGGGAACACCGGGGAGCTGTTTTTT.

The CDR3 here is CASRPGGGSSNQPQHF. In nucleotides, the CDR3 is TGTGCCAGCAGGCCCGGCGGGGGTTCAAGCAATCAGCCCCAGCATTTT. V and J are TRBV28 and TRBJ1-5; weak D call: TRBD1 (5 bases). Germline lookup yields CDR1 MDHEN and CDR2 SYDVKM. The CDR3 has 16 residues. Between the trimmed V and J ends, which lost 6 bases and 1 base, there was a span of 16 bases.

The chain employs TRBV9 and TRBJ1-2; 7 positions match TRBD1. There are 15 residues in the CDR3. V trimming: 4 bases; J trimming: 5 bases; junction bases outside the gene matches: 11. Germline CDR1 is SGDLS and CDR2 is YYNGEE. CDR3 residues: CASSHNLDREYGYTF. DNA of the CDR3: TGTGCCAGCAGCCATAACTTAGACAGGGAATATGGCTACACCTTC.

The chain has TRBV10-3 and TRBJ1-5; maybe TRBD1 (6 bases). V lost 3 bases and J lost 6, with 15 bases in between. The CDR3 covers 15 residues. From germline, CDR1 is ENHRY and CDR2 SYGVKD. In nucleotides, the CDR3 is TGTGCCATCAGTGATATCGGGGGGCGCGGTCAGCCCCAGCATTTT. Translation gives CAISDIGGRGQPQHF.

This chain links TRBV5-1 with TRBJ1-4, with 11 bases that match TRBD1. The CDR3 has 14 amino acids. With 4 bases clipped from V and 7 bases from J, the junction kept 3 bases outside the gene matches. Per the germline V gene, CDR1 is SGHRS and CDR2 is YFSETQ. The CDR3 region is CASSPGTGGEKLFF. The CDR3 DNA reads TGCGCCAGCAGCCCCGGGACAGGGGGTGAAAAACTGTTTTTT.

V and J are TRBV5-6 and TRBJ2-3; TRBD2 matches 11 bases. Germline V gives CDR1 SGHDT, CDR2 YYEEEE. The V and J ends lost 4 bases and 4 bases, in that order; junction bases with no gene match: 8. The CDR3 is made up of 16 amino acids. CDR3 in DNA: TGTGCCAGCAGCCGAATGCGGACTAGCGGGTCAGATACGCAGTATTTT. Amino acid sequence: CASSRMRTSGSDTQYF.

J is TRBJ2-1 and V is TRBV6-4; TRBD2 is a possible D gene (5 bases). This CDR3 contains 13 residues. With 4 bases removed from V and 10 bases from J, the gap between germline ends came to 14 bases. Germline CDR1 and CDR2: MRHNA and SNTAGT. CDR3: CASSVVGVGEQFF. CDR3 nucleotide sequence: TGTGCCAGCAGTGTGGTCGGGGTAGGAGAGCAGTTCTTC.

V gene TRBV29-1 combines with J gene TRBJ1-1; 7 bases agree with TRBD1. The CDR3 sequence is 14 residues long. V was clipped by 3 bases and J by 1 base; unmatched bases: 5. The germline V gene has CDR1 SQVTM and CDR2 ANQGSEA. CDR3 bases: TGCAGCGTTGAGACAGGGCGAGGGAACACTGAAGCTTTCTTT. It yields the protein CSVETGRGNTEAFF.